This T cell receptor (beta chain) comes out of a study of blood T cells in healthy people across ages (dated by TCRdb to the mid-2010s). In the study overall: In model experiments, template switching captured roughly one uniquely barcoded TCR beta cDNA molecule for every two T cells. Using deep sequencing normalized with unique cDNA molecular identifiers, the study measured how TCR beta repertoire diversity changes with age. The donors were split into four age groups: young (average 16 years), middle-aged (around 40), aged (roughly 65) and long-lived (approximately 80). For two donors (one aged 18 to 29 and one aged 80 or older), the study analyzed two additional independent replicas of 1 million unique cDNA reads from the same blood draw. Points the paper makes about the study in general: Conclusive comparison of naive and antigen-experienced compartments was prevented by the profiling of bulk unsorted PBMCs. Because the CMV infection status of the donors was unknown, age-related changes in expanded clonotypes may potentially have been confounded. Estimates of total diversity based on one million sequenced T cells were considered lower bounds and underestimates. Compared with the aged group, the long-lived group had more naive CD4+ T cells, fewer expanded clones and increased TCR diversity, suggesting age selection. Observed TCR beta diversity per million T cells fell roughly linearly with age, and a significant reduction was already apparent by age about 36. Observed TCR beta diversity correlated strongly with the percentage of naive T cells measured by flow cytometry.

Donors were a few dozen systemically healthy Caucasian individuals from Russia aged about 6 to 100 years. Around 10 milliliters of peripheral blood were drawn from each donor into EDTA-treated Vacutainer tubes. Ficoll-Paque density-gradient centrifugation was used to isolate PBMCs, with at least 7 million per sample. Trizol reagent was used to extract total RNA from the PBMCs, yielding at least 5.5 micrograms per sample. The percentages of naive CD45RAhigh/CD27high T cells were determined by flow cytometry on a PBMC aliquot from every donor. The library was built by means of 5' RACE. The run used an Illumina HiSeq 2500. A second PCR of roughly 7 to 12 cycles was performed with a sample-barcoded 5' primer and a J-beta primer mix. A template-switch 5' adaptor carrying 12 random nucleotides introduced a unique molecular identifier onto each TCR beta cDNA molecule. At least 2.5 million CDR3-containing paired-end reads were obtained from each sample. First-strand cDNA was synthesized from all RNA with the Mint cDNA synthesis kit, primed by a TRBC-specific oligonucleotide. All cDNA was treated with uracil-DNA glycosylase and then went through a first 18-cycle PCR with the universal primers M1SS and BC2_uni_R. As for the authors' bioinformatics: Each sample was normalized by randomly selecting 1 million high-quality reads, each carrying a distinct molecular identifier. Reads with shared molecular identifiers were discarded instead of being binned into consensus sequences. MiTCR, with a Q25 quality threshold and the strictest error-elimination algorithm, was used for CDR3 identification, clonotype clustering and error correction. Lower-bound total TCR beta diversity was estimated with a nonparametric unseen species model using Euler transformation. The public reads were run again by TCRdb, first through fastp at Q25 and then through MiXCR, and only productive beta chains were kept. Here each entry gathers all rows of one CDR3 protein and keeps the most common genes and DNA. The V and J calls and clone size are TCRdb's, not the authors'. The sample has 900,000 to 950,000 distinct CDR3 sequences on record, about 28% of them singletons. The biggest ten clones account for 10% of the sample.

This clonotype was seen more than once but under ten times. The antigen it binds to is not known. Nothing much larger sits one base from this clone, and base qualities are not available. Ends trimmed: V by 0 bases, J by 2 bases; bases unmatched to a gene: 16. From a lookup of the germline V gene (reference sequence), CDR1 and CDR2 are DFQATT and SNEGSKA. The CDR3 has 20 amino acids, counting the end cysteine and phenylalanine. Of all the DNA, just the CDR3 is kept, 60 bases in frame from base 1. These same records also appear under a second study, on T cells of mothers and their children. The second paper states: Nine systemically healthy Caucasian individuals, comprising three mothers and their six children, were included as donors. cDNA synthesis consumed the entire amount of extracted RNA, loaded at 1.5 ug RNA in each 15 ul reaction. In the second PCR, the M1S primer introduced both the sample barcodes and 2-4 random nucleotides. Over 8.5 million TCR beta CDR3 reads were obtained for each mother, and approximately 2.9 million reads were obtained for each child. Thymic selection similarly shapes TCR recombination output in related and unrelated pairs, with minor effect from inherited differences. Normalized repertoire overlap was always slightly but never significantly higher in related than unrelated mother-child pairs. With a sensitivity of 90 to 100 clones per million clonotypes, no persistent microchimeric T cell clones were detected. The study used deep NGS to compare TCR beta repertoires of mothers and children, seeking features distinguishing related mother-child pairs from unrelated individuals. The mean age was roughly 44 +/- 4 years for the mothers and roughly 10 +/- 4 years for the children. After adapters were ligated using NEBNext reagents, the libraries underwent 100+100 nt paired-end sequencing on an Illumina HiSeq 2000. Mother and child libraries were prepared a month apart and sequenced in separate runs to prevent cross-contamination. For each donor, somewhere between roughly 450,000 and 2,000,000 distinct TCR beta clonotypes were identified. Naive TCR beta clonotypes were estimated from low-frequency clonotypes matched to each donor's FACS-determined naive share, without sorting.

This chain joins TRBV20-1 to TRBJ1-5, and 10 junctional nucleotides match TRBD1. The source material was blood. The sequence was obtained from a woman aged 40 to 50 in good health. The CDR3 has the sequence CSARDPYFAGQGVGNQPQHF. The nucleotide sequence reads as follows: TGCAGTGCTAGAGATCCATATTTTGCTGGACAGGGGGTGGGCAATCAGCCCCAGCATTTT.